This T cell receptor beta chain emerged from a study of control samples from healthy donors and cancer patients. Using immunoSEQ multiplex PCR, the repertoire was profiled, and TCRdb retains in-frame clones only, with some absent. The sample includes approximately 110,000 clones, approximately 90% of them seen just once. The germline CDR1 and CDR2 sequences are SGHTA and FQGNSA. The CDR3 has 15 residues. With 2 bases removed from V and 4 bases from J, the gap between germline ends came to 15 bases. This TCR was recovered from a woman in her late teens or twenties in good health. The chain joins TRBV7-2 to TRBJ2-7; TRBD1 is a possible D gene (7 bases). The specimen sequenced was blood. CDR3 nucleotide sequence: TGTGCCAGCAGCTTAAGGACAGGAGGGGCTTACGAGCAGTACTTC. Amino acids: CASSLRTGGAYEQYF.